Below, 32 T cell receptor beta chains from the same sample are listed, as sequenced in a study of response to subunit inactivated influenza vaccine. TCRdb called the RT-PCR reads again in MiXCR, with one record for every CDR3 protein. The sample carries around 650,000 distinct CDR3 sequences, about a sixth recorded once. The sequencing here drew on PBMCs from blood, taken about 11 days after vaccination. These receptors came from a man aged 45-65 years who received an inactivated influenza vaccine.

The chain links TRBV30 to TRBJ2-2, with TRBD1 identical over 7 bases. The germline V gene has CDR1 GTSNPN and CDR2 SVGIG (reference sequence). The CDR3 sequence is 16 residues long. Germline trimming cut 2 bases from V and 1 base from J; bases unmatched to any gene: 7. This chain's CDR3 is CAWSSGTVMNTGELFF. The CDR3 coding sequence is TGTGCCTGGAGTTCTGGGACAGTAATGAACACCGGGGAGCTGTTTTTT.

The rearrangement uses TRBV14 and TRBJ2-5; 7 nucleotides match TRBD1. This CDR3 spans 18 amino acids. Per the germline V gene, CDR1 is SGHDN and CDR2 is FVKESK. With V trimmed by 0 bases and J by 2 bases, 12 bases remained unmatched. The CDR3 protein is CASSQDERQGVRQETQYF. In DNA, the CDR3 is TGTGCCAGCAGCCAAGACGAACGGCAGGGGGTTAGGCAAGAGACCCAGTACTTC.

This clonotype has just a few counts. The gene calls are TRBV12-3 or TRBV12-4 and TRBJ2-7; 8 bases are a match to TRBD1. With V trimmed by 6 bases and J by 0 bases, 7 bases remained unmatched. The CDR3 totals 15 residues. CDR3 sequence reads: CASRLGQAASYEQYF. CDR3 DNA: TGTGCCAGCAGACTGGGACAGGCGGCCTCCTACGAGCAGTACTTC.

The CDR3 protein is CAISAGRDAPLHF. The DNA for the CDR3 is TGTGCCATCAGTGCAGGCCGAGACGCACCCCTCCACTTT. This chain uses TRBV10-3 with TRBJ1-6; no clear D. The CDR3 sequence is 13 residues long. The germline V gene has CDR1 ENHRY and CDR2 SYGVKD. Trimming stripped 4 bases from V and 11 bases from J, with 12 bases between.

This clonotype was counted only a few times. The V gene is TRBV20-1, the J gene TRBJ2-3; 13 bases map to TRBD2. CDR1 DFQATT and CDR2 SNEGSKA come from the germline V gene (reference sequence). The CDR3 runs 17 residues. V lost 0 bases to trimming and J lost 4 bases; unmatched junction nucleotides: 7. DNA for the CDR3: TGCAGTGCTAGAGAGAACCGACTAGCGGGAGGTTCAGATACGCAGTATTTT. Translating gives CSARENRLAGGSDTQYF.

The rearrangement uses TRBV7-9 and TRBJ2-5; 8 nucleotides line up with TRBD2. Trimming removed 3 bases from V and 5 bases from J; junction bases left unmatched: 8. Germline CDR1 is SEHNR and CDR2 is FQNEAQ (reference sequence). This CDR3 is 15 amino acids long. The CDR3 reads CASSLLAGRSETQYF. As DNA, the CDR3 is TGTGCCAGCAGCTTGTTAGCGGGGAGGTCGGAGACCCAGTACTTC. Complete variable domain (other parts from reference TRBV7-9 and TRBJ2-5): DTGVSQNPRHKITKRGQNVTFRCDPISEHNRLYWYRQTLGQGPEFLTYFQNEAQLEKSRLLSDRFSAERPKGSFSTLEIQRTEQGDSAMYLCASSLLAGRSETQYFGPGTRLLVL.

This clonotype was observed at least ten times. This rearrangement joins TRBV12-3 or TRBV12-4 to TRBJ2-2; 9 bases line up with TRBD2. This CDR3 has 16 amino acids. V lost 5 bases, J lost 7 bases, and 11 bases stayed unmatched. The CDR3 nucleotides are TGTGCCAGCAGTCCGGCCGGTGCGGGGGGGTTCGGGGAGCTGTTTTTT. Translated, it gives CASSPAGAGGFGELFF.

The table lists this clonotype with a few counts. The rearrangement links TRBV9 to TRBJ2-1; maybe TRBD2 (6 bases). This CDR3 region has 15 residues. Trimming pared 0 bases from V and 3 bases from J, leaving 10 bases between. Per the germline V gene, CDR1 is SGDLS and CDR2 is YYNGEE. CDR3 protein: CASSVEGLGYNEQFF. CDR3 sequence (DNA): TGTGCCAGCAGCGTAGAGGGACTTGGCTACAATGAGCAGTTCTTC.

This chain links TRBV20-1 with TRBJ1-1, with 9 bases matching TRBD1. The CDR3 has 14 amino acids. The V gene end was trimmed by 5 bases and the J gene end by 1 base; junction bases not matched to a gene: 5. Per germline, CDR1 DFQATT and CDR2 SNEGSKA (reference sequence). The CDR3 here is CSAQTGGPNTEAFF. CDR3 DNA: TGCAGTGCTCAGACAGGGGGACCGAACACTGAAGCTTTCTTT.

This chain uses TRBV5-1 with TRBJ1-1, with TRBD1 as a possible D gene (6 bases). Trimming left V 1 base short and J 1 base short, with 11 bases between. CDR1 and CDR2 (germline): SGHRS, YFSETQ. The CDR3 runs 15 residues. The CDR3 DNA sequence: TGCGCCAGCAGCTTGATGGGGGGCAAGAACACTGAAGCTTTCTTT. Amino acid sequence: CASSLMGGKNTEAFF.

This clonotype was detected many times. This sequence joins TRBV20-1 and TRBJ2-7, with 10 bases matching TRBD2. Per germline, CDR1 DFQATT and CDR2 SNEGSKA (reference sequence). The CDR3 extends over 13 amino acids. CDR3 amino acids: CSSTGTSVGEQYF. In DNA, the CDR3 is TGCAGCTCAACCGGGACTAGCGTTGGCGAGCAGTACTTC.

This clonotype was observed at least ten times. This chain uses TRBV5-1 with TRBJ2-2; D is unclear. The V and J ends lost 3 bases and 1 base respectively, with 1 base between them. CDR3 length equals 12 residues. Germline CDR1 is SGHRS and CDR2 is YFSETQ. CDR3 amino acids: CASSWNTGELFF. CDR3 coding DNA: TGCGCCAGCAGCTGGAACACCGGGGAGCTGTTTTTT. The full variable domain, with the rest looked up from reference TRBV5-1 and TRBJ2-2, is KAGVTQTPRYLIKTRGQQVTLSCSPISGHRSVSWYQQTPGQGLQFLFEYFSETQRNKGNFPGRFSGRQFSNSRSEMNVSTLELGDSALYLCASSWNTGELFFGEGSRLTVL.

Ten or more counts support this clonotype. The V gene is TRBV6-1, the J gene TRBJ2-5, with TRBD1 matching over 9 bases. From germline, CDR1 is MNHNS and CDR2 SASEGT. This CDR3 has 14 amino acids. Germline trimming cut 6 bases from V and 5 bases from J; bases unmatched to any gene: 7. CDR3 sequence: CASSQGTGLETQYF. DNA of the CDR3: TGTGCCAGCAGCCAAGGGACAGGGTTGGAGACCCAGTACTTC.

V is TRBV12-3 or TRBV12-4 and J is TRBJ1-6, with unresolved D. This CDR3 comprises 13 residues. Trimming took off 6 bases at V and 7 bases at J, with 10 bases between the two ends. The CDR3 DNA reads as TGTGCCAGCAGCTGGAACCCGAATTCACCCCTCCACTTT. As protein: CASSWNPNSPLHF.

This chain uses TRBV28 with TRBJ2-7; the D gene could be TRBD1 or TRBD2 (5 bases each). The CDR3 runs 15 residues. V gave up 6 bases and J gave up 2 bases, with 17 bases separating them. Germline-derived CDR1 and CDR2 are MDHEN and SYDVKM. The CDR3, as DNA: TGTGCCAGCAGCCCCGGGTGGGGGTCTGCCTACGAGCAGTACTTC. Protein sequence: CASSPGWGSAYEQYF.

This clonotype was recorded at least ten times. The chain combines TRBV14 with TRBJ2-5; D gene ambiguous. The ends were cut back, 1 base at V and 7 bases at J, with 10 bases in the middle. The V gene's germline CDR1 is SGHDN and CDR2 FVKESK. The CDR3 consists of 13 residues. This CDR3 reads CASSQGGVGTQYF. For the CDR3, the DNA is TGTGCCAGCAGCCAAGGAGGAGTAGGGACCCAGTACTTC.

V usage is TRBV11-2 and J usage is TRBJ2-7, with unresolved D. The CDR3 runs to 13 residues. The germline gives CDR1 SGHAT, CDR2 FQNNGV. Trimming removed 3 bases from V and 4 bases from J, with 10 bases in between. The DNA for the CDR3 is TGTGCCAGCAGCTTTGTCAGGTCTTACGAGCAGTACTTC. Translation gives CASSFVRSYEQYF.

There are a few counts of this clonotype. This chain links TRBV27 with TRBJ2-4, with no clear D. This CDR3 is built from 10 residues. Trimming cost V 9 bases and J 6 bases, with 6 bases left between them. CDR1 is MNHEY, CDR2 SMNVEV, per germline (reference sequence). The CDR3 loop is CARNINIQYF. CDR3 coding DNA: TGTGCCAGGAACATAAACATTCAGTACTTC.

This clonotype has a handful of counts. This chain uses TRBV4-3 with TRBJ2-1, with 8 bases that match TRBD1. Trimming took 0 bases from V and 6 from J; bases not matched to a gene: 7. CDR1 is LGHNA, CDR2 YSLEER, per germline. The CDR3 spans 16 residues. The DNA of the CDR3 is TGCGCCAGCAGCCAAGAAATAGACAGGGGCGGCAATGAGCAGTTCTTC. Its protein product is CASSQEIDRGGNEQFF.

The sample holds many counts of this clonotype. This chain connects TRBV7-2 to TRBJ2-2, with D perhaps matching TRBD2 (5 bases). Germline V gene data show CDR1 as SGHTA and CDR2 as FQGNSA. The CDR3 spans 14 residues. Trimming took 2 bases from V and 6 from J, leaving 10 bases between them. The CDR3, as DNA: TGTGCCAGCAGCTTACGCGGAGGTGCCGGGGAGCTGTTTTTT. Protein: CASSLRGGAGELFF. Filled out from reference TRBV7-2 and TRBJ2-2, the complete variable domain reads GAGVSQSPSNKVTEKGKDVELRCDPISGHTALYWYRQSLGQGLEFLIYFQGNSAPDKSGLPSDRFSAERTGGSVSTLTIQRTQQEDSAVYLCASSLRGGAGELFFGEGSRLTVL.

The sample holds a few counts of this clonotype. The chain employs TRBV5-5 and TRBJ1-1; a weak D match, TRBD1 (5 bases). CDR1 SGHKS and CDR2 YYEKEE come from the germline V gene (reference sequence). The CDR3 totals 14 residues. V was cut by 5 bases and J by 7 bases, with 18 bases left in between. The CDR3 here is CASRYGTADFEAFF. The DNA for the CDR3 is TGTGCCAGCAGATACGGGACTGCTGATTTTGAAGCTTTCTTT.

The chain carries TRBV18 and TRBJ1-1, with 8 nucleotides matching TRBD1. CDR1 KGHSH and CDR2 LQKENI come from the germline V gene. V gave up 6 bases and J gave up 2 bases; unmatched junction bases: 8. This CDR3 has 15 residues. The DNA of the CDR3 is TGTGCCAGCTCCCAGAAATCAGGGGGCAACACTGAAGCTTTCTTT. Encoded protein: CASSQKSGGNTEAFF.

The chain's CDR3 is CASSGQGLSSYEQYF. The CDR3 nucleotides are TGTGCCAGCAGTGGACAGGGCCTTAGCTCCTACGAGCAGTACTTC. V and J are TRBV6-6 and TRBJ2-7, with 8 positions matching TRBD1. Germline assignment: CDR1 MNHNY and CDR2 SVGAGI (reference sequence). The junction had 6 bases not matched to a gene; V was cut back by 5 bases and J by 0 bases. The CDR3 contains 15 residues.

V is TRBV4-1 and J is TRBJ2-6; possibly TRBD1 for D (5 bases). Trimming removed 1 base from V and 0 bases from J, with 10 bases in between. CDR1 and CDR2 from the germline V gene are MGHRA and YSYEKL. The CDR3 is 17 residues long. CDR3 in amino acids: CASSQGRQSSGANVLTF. For the CDR3, the DNA is TGCGCCAGCAGCCAAGGCCGACAGAGCTCTGGGGCCAACGTCCTGACTTTC.

This clonotype has only a few counts. The chain links TRBV10-3 to TRBJ2-2; TRBD1 might be the D (6 bases). Per germline, CDR1 ENHRY and CDR2 SYGVKD. Trimming removed 10 bases at V and 2 bases at J, with 14 bases between. The CDR3 sequence is 14 residues long. CDR3 nucleotides: TGTGCCACAGGAACAGGGTCCAACACCGGGGAGCTGTTTTTT. Translating gives CATGTGSNTGELFF.

The table lists this clonotype with a few counts. The V and J genes are TRBV5-1 and TRBJ1-2, with D uncertain. V lost 4 bases, J lost 11 bases, and 15 bases lay in between. The CDR3 loop spans 12 amino acids. Germline V gene sequence: CDR1 SGHRS, CDR2 YFSETQ. This CDR3 is CASSPEGLGYTF. For the CDR3, the DNA is TGCGCCAGCAGCCCGGAAGGCCTCGGATACACCTTC.

This clonotype was found a few times. This sequence joins TRBV7-2 and TRBJ2-3; a possible D gene is TRBD2 (6 bases). V dropped 6 bases and J dropped 3 bases, with 16 bases sitting between them. The CDR3 loop spans 15 amino acids. Germline values: CDR1 SGHTA, CDR2 FQGNSA. CDR3 DNA: TGTGCCAGCAGTTACTTAGCCAGCGGGACAGATACGCAGTATTTT. Translation gives CASSYLASGTDTQYF.

This clonotype was observed a few times. The rearrangement joins TRBV20-1 to TRBJ2-2; 7 bases map to TRBD1. Germline V gene lookup returns CDR1 DFQATT and CDR2 SNEGSKA (reference sequence). This CDR3 is 14 amino acids long. The V segment lost 2 bases and the J segment 5 bases; nucleotides outside the gene matches: 5. In nucleotides, the CDR3 is TGCAGTGCTAGAAGACAGGGAAGTACCGGGGAGCTGTTTTTT. This translates into CSARRQGSTGELFF.

There are a few counts of this clonotype. This chain uses TRBV6-1 with TRBJ1-6; D may be TRBD1 (6 bases). V shed 6 bases and J shed 7 bases, with 16 bases lying between them. The CDR3 has 15 amino acids. Germline V lookup: CDR1 MNHNS, CDR2 SASEGT. The DNA for the CDR3 is TGTGCCAGCAGCCTTTGGGGGCGGGGGAATTCACCCCTCCACTTT. Its protein product is CASSLWGRGNSPLHF.

There are many counts of this clonotype. The chain uses TRBV5-1 and TRBJ2-2; TRBD1 aligns across 9 bases. V lost 4 bases to trimming and J lost 7 bases; unmatched junction nucleotides: 8. Per the germline V gene, CDR1 is SGHRS and CDR2 is YFSETQ. This CDR3 spans 15 amino acids. This chain's CDR3 is CASSQKGQGGGELFF. DNA for the CDR3: TGCGCCAGCAGCCAAAAGGGACAGGGCGGCGGGGAGCTGTTTTTT.

This chain's CDR3 is CSAHSRLAGVGETQYF. The CDR3 DNA follows: TGCAGCGCCCACTCCCGACTAGCCGGGGTAGGAGAGACCCAGTACTTC. The chain combines TRBV29-1 with TRBJ2-5, with TRBD2 matching 7 bases. With V trimmed by 7 bases and J by 4 bases, 18 bases remained unmatched. The CDR3 totals 16 residues. CDR1 is SQVTM, CDR2 ANQGSEA, per germline.

This clonotype was seen more than once but under ten times. The chain employs TRBV5-1 and TRBJ1-1; D not resolved. The CDR3 loop spans 12 amino acids. The germline V and J ends were trimmed by 0 bases and 4 bases, with 4 bases remaining between them. Looked up from germline, CDR1 is SGHRS and CDR2 is YFSETQ. CDR3 DNA sequence: TGCGCCAGCAGCTTGGATGGCACTGAAGCTTTCTTT. As protein: CASSLDGTEAFF. The whole variable domain, remainder taken from reference TRBV5-1 and TRBJ1-1, is KAGVTQTPRYLIKTRGQQVTLSCSPISGHRSVSWYQQTPGQGLQFLFEYFSETQRNKGNFPGRFSGRQFSNSRSEMNVSTLELGDSALYLCASSLDGTEAFFGQGTRLTVV.